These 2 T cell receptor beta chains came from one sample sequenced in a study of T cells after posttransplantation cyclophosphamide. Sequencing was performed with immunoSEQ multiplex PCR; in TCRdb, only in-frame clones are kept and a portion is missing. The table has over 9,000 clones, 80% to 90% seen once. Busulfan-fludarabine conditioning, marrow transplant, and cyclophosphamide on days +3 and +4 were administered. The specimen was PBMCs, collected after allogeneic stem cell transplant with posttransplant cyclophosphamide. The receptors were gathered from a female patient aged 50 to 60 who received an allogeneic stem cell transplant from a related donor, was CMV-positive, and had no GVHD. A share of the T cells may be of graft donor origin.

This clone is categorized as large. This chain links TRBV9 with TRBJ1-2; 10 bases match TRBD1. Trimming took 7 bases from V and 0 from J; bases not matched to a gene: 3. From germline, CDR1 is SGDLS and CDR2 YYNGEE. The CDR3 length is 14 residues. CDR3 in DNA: TGTGCCAGCTTCGGGACAGGGGCTAACTATGGCTACACCTTC. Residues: CASFGTGANYGYTF.

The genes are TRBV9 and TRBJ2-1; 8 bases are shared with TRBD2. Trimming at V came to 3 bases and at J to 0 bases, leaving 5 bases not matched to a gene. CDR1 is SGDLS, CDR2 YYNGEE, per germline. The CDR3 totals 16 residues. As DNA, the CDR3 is TGTGCCAGCAGCGCCGTTCGGGGGGGCTCCTACAATGAGCAGTTCTTC. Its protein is CASSAVRGGSYNEQFF.